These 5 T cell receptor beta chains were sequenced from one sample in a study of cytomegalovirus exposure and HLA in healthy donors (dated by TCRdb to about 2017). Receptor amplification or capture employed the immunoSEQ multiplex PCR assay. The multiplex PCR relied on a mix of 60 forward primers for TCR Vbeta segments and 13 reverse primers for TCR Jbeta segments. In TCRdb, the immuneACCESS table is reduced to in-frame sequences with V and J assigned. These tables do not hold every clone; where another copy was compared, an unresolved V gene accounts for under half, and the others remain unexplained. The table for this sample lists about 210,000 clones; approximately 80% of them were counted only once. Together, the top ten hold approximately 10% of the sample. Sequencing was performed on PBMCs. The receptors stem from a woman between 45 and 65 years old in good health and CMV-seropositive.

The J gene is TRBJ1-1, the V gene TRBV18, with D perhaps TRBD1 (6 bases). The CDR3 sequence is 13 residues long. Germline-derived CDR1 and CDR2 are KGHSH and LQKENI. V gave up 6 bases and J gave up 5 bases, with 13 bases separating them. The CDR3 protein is CASSALDSTEAFF. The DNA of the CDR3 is TGTGCCAGCTCTGCCTTGGACAGTACTGAAGCTTTCTTT.

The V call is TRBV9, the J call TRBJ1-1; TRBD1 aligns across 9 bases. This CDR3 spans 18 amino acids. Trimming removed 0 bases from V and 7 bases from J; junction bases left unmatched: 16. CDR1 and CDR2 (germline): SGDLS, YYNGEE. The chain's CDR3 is CASSVGGGTGGRMVEAFF. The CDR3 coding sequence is TGTGCCAGCAGCGTAGGAGGGGGCACAGGGGGCCGGATGGTTGAAGCTTTCTTT. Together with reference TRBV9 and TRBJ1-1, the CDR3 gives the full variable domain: DSGVTQTPKHLITATGQRVTLRCSPRSGDLSVYWYQQSLDQGLQFLIQYYNGEERAKGNILERFSAQQFPDLHSELNLSSLELGDSALYFCASSVGGGTGGRMVEAFFGQGTRLTVV.

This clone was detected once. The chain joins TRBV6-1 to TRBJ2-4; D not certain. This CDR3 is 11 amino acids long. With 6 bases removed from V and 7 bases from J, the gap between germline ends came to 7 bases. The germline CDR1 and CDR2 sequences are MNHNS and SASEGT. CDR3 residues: CASRLTNIQYF. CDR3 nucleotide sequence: TGTGCCAGCAGACTTACGAACATTCAGTACTTC.

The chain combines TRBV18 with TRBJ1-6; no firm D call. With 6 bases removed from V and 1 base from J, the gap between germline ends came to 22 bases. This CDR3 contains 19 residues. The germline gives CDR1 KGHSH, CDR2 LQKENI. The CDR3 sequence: CASSQHRSEVRSYNSPLHF. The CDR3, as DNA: TGTGCCAGCTCCCAACACCGGAGCGAGGTTCGGTCCTATAATTCACCCCTCCACTTT.

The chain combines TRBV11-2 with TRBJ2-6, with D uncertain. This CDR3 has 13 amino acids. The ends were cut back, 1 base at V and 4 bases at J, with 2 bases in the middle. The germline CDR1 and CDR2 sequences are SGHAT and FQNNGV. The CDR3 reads CASSLAGANVLTF. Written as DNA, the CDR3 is TGTGCCAGCAGCTTAGCAGGGGCCAACGTCCTGACTTTC.